This TCR beta chain stems from a study of blood T cells in healthy people across ages. Study-level results: CMV status of donors was not determined, possibly confounding expanded clonotype changes.

The donors, healthy Caucasians from Russia, were aged roughly 6 to 100. Donors each provided roughly 11 milliliters of peripheral blood. This clonotype was seen only once. The antigen is not known. Germline loops: CDR1 SGHRS, CDR2 YFSETQ. The CDR3 loop spans 16 amino acids. V was pared by 4 bases and J by 2 bases, with 19 bases between. A J-beta primer mix and a sample-barcoded 5' primer were used in a second PCR of about 6 to 12 cycles. TCRdb called the 5' RACE reads again in MiXCR, with one record for every CDR3 protein. Among hundreds of thousands of distinct CDR3 sequences, roughly 60% were seen once, and the ten largest hold 22%.

The sample consisted of blood. The chain employs TRBV5-1 and TRBJ2-7, with D possibly being TRBD1 or TRBD2 (5 bases each). The TCR comes from a man younger than 45 in good health. This CDR3 reads CASSVDPGRGTYEQYF. As DNA, the CDR3 is TGCGCCAGCAGCGTAGACCCGGGACGGGGAACCTACGAGCAGTACTTC.